This T cell receptor (beta chain) was identified during a study of blood T cells in healthy people across ages. Extraction yielded at least 6 micrograms of total RNA per sample. CDR3 size: 15 residues. In germline, CDR1 is ENHRY, CDR2 SYGVKD. V was shortened by 2 bases and J by 5 bases, with 13 bases between the two germline ends. Through a sample-barcoded 5' primer and a J-beta primer mix, a second PCR was run for roughly 6 to 12 cycles. TCRdb re-called the 5' RACE reads with MiXCR, one entry per CDR3 protein. This table has 1.5 million to 2 million distinct CDR3 sequences, approximately 28% appearing once.

The specimen was blood. The source of this sequence is a woman in her 30s in good health. The chain recombines TRBV10-3 with TRBJ2-1, with TRBD2 as a possible D gene (6 bases). CDR3 DNA: TGTGCCATCAGTGAGGGAGGGAACCCTAACAATGAGCAGTTCTTC. The encoded protein is CAISEGGNPNNEQFF.